The following is a TCR beta chain sequence with its context. Its cognate antigen is unknown. The data originate from a study of a mutant IDH1 vaccine in newly diagnosed glioma. In the study overall: Averaging 40.4 years of age, treated patients were about 60% male and approximately 38% female. Before enrollment, patients got radiotherapy alone, temozolomide alone, or mostly the combination.

Profiling relied on immunoSEQ multiplex PCR, and the TCRdb table lists in-frame clones only, not all of them. Altogether 60,000 to 75,000 clones are present, approximately 80% being singletons, with the ten largest covering roughly 3.5%. Documented time point: week 11, during vaccination. It was 300 ug of mutant IDH1 20-mer peptide that made up each vaccine dose, given with topical imiquimod. Per germline, CDR1 PRHDT and CDR2 FYEKMQ (reference sequence). The V end lost 2 bases, the J end lost 0 bases, and 13 bases lay between the germline ends. The CDR3 loop spans 17 amino acids. The study, taken as a whole, reports: There seemed to be no relation between pseudoprogression and changes in top peripheral T cell clonotypes. Patients showed vaccine-induced immune responses at a rate of approximately 93%.

Material: PBMCs, obtained from a glioma patient whose treatment included an IDH1 peptide vaccine. This sequence originates from a man younger than 45 with glioma. This chain connects TRBV13 to TRBJ2-2, with D perhaps matching TRBD1 (6 bases). CDR3 in amino acids: CASSLLRDNANTGELFF. The DNA for the CDR3 is TGTGCCAGCAGCTTACTCCGGGACAACGCGAACACCGGGGAGCTGTTTTTT.